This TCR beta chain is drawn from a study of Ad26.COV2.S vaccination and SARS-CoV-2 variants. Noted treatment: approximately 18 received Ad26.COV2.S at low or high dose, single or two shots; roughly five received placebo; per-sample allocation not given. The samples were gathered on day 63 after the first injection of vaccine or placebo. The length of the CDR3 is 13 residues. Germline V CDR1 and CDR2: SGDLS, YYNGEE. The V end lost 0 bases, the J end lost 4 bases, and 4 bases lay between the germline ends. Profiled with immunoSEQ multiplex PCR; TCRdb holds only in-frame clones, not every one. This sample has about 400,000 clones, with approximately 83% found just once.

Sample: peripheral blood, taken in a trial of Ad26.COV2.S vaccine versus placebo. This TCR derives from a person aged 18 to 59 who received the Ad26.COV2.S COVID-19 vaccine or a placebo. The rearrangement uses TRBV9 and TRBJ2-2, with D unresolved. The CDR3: CASSVGVTGELFF. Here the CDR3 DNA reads TGTGCCAGCAGCGTAGGGGTCACCGGGGAGCTGTTTTTT.